Below are 15 T cell receptor beta chains sequenced from a single sample in a study of blood T cell repertoires in COVID-19. The assay was immunoSEQ multiplex PCR, and TCRdb's table has in-frame clones only and misses some. The sample holds roughly 170,000 clones, roughly 84% seen once. Sequenced material: PBMCs or T cells enriched from blood (not recorded which). These receptors came from a man aged 60-69 years who had recovered from COVID-19.

This clone came up once. The V call is TRBV3-1 (or the pseudogene TRBV3-2), the J call TRBJ2-7; a possible D gene is TRBD1 (5 bases). Trimming removed 0 bases at V and 6 bases at J, with 15 bases between. The CDR3 has 15 residues. CDR1 and CDR2 (germline): LGHDT, YNNKEL (reference sequence). CDR3 in amino acids: CASSQDSSGLSEQYF. In DNA form, the CDR3 reads TGTGCCAGCAGCCAAGATTCTTCAGGGCTGAGCGAGCAGTACTTC.

V gene TRBV12-3 or TRBV12-4 combines with J gene TRBJ1-5, with no clear D. Trimming left V 1 base short and J 5 bases short, with 3 bases between. The CDR3 extends over 12 amino acids. Written as DNA, the CDR3 is TGTGCCAGCAGTTTAGGCGATCAGCCCCAGCATTTT. This codes for CASSLGDQPQHF.

The chain uses TRBV27 and TRBJ1-4, with D possibly TRBD1 on 6 matching bases. This CDR3 is 16 amino acids long. V lost 4 bases and J lost 5, with 17 bases in between. Looked up from germline, CDR1 is MNHEY and CDR2 is SMNVEV (reference sequence). The CDR3 bases are TGTGCCAGCAGTTACCGGTGGACAGTCCTAAATGAAAAACTGTTTTTT. Translation: CASSYRWTVLNEKLFF.

This chain joins TRBV7-8 and TRBJ1-1; D is undetermined. V gave up 6 bases and J gave up 0 bases, with 14 bases separating them. The CDR3 loop spans 15 amino acids. Germline V gene sequence: CDR1 SGHVS, CDR2 FQNEAQ. CDR3 sequence reads: CASRLFSHLNTEAFF. CDR3 DNA: TGTGCCAGCAGACTTTTTTCGCACCTGAACACTGAAGCTTTCTTT.

The chain couples TRBV24-1 to TRBJ2-7, with D possibly matching TRBD1 (6 bases). The CDR3 loop spans 15 amino acids. V lost 2 bases, J lost 5 bases, and 15 bases lay in between. The germline V gene has CDR1 KGHDR and CDR2 SFDVKD. CDR3 protein: CATSDSDGTLNEQYF. The CDR3 nucleotides are TGTGCCACCAGTGATTCCGACGGGACACTTAACGAGCAGTACTTC.

This clone came up once. J is TRBJ1-1 and V is TRBV6-5, with TRBD1 matching 8 bases. With V trimmed by 6 bases and J by 1 base, 4 bases remained unmatched. The CDR3 extends over 14 amino acids. Germline assignment: CDR1 MNHEY and CDR2 SVGAGI. The CDR3 sequence: CASRIDRGNTEAFF. The CDR3 bases are TGTGCCAGCAGGATAGACAGGGGGAACACTGAAGCTTTCTTT.

The chain uses TRBV5-1 and TRBJ2-1; 10 bases align to TRBD2. Germline trimming cut 2 bases from V and 6 bases from J; bases unmatched to any gene: 2. CDR1 and CDR2 from the germline V gene are SGHRS and YFSETQ. The CDR3 sequence is 14 residues long. The CDR3 DNA follows: TGCGCCAGCAGCTTCCGGACTAGCGGCAATGAGCAGTTCTTC. Protein sequence: CASSFRTSGNEQFF.

On this clone itself: The germline gene is not matched at one end of the junction; a read error may be the cause. The chain recombines TRBV28 with TRBJ1-5; D call uncertain. The CDR3 is made up of 14 amino acids. Germline values: CDR1 MDHEN, CDR2 SYDVKM. The CDR3 region is CTSSVQNYNQPQHF. For the CDR3, the DNA is TGTACCAGCAGTGTGCAGAATTACAATCAGCCCCAGCATTTT.

The chain employs TRBV6-5 and TRBJ1-2; 8 bases map to TRBD1. The V gene end was trimmed by 6 bases and the J gene end by 9 bases; junction bases not matched to a gene: 12. The CDR3 is 14 amino acids. CDR1 is MNHEY and CDR2 is SVGAGI in the germline V gene. CDR3 loop: CASRDLGQGSRYTF. CDR3 nucleotides: TGTGCCAGCAGGGACCTCGGACAGGGCTCGCGCTACACCTTC.

The chain has TRBV30 and TRBJ1-2; 9 bases map to TRBD1. CDR3 length equals 14 residues. J lost 3 bases, V lost 2 bases, and 4 bases had no gene match. CDR1 is GTSNPN and CDR2 is SVGIG in the germline V gene (reference sequence). The CDR3 bases are TGTGCCTGGAGTATGAACAGGGGGCACTATGGCTACACCTTC. Its translation: CAWSMNRGHYGYTF. The full variable domain, in which reference TRBV30 and TRBJ1-2 provide the parts outside the CDR3, is SQTIHQWPATLVQPVGSPLSLECTVEGTSNPNLYWYRQAAGRGLQLLFYSVGIGQISSEVPQNLSASRPQDRQFILSSKKLLLSDSGFYLCAWSMNRGHYGYTFGSGTRLTVV.

The chain carries TRBV27 and TRBJ2-3; maybe TRBD1 (5 bases). The CDR3 has 15 residues. The germline V and J ends were trimmed by 5 bases and 6 bases, with 18 bases remaining between them. The germline V gene has CDR1 MNHEY and CDR2 SMNVEV (reference sequence). The CDR3 DNA follows: TGTGCCAGCAGTATCCAGGGTTATAGGGCGGATACGCAGTATTTT. This gives the protein CASSIQGYRADTQYF.

This rearrangement joins TRBV3-1 (or the pseudogene TRBV3-2) to TRBJ1-6; D possibly corresponds to TRBD1 (5 bases). Trimming took 1 base from V and 7 from J, leaving 11 bases between them. CDR1 and CDR2 (germline): LGHDT, YNNKEL (reference sequence). The CDR3 spans 15 residues. CDR3 amino acids: CASSQGQGTNSPLHF. In DNA, the CDR3 is TGTGCCAGCAGCCAAGGGCAGGGAACGAATTCACCCCTCCACTTT.

This clone was seen more than once but under ten times. The chain uses TRBV7-8 and TRBJ2-1; D is unclear. V lost 2 bases and J 5 bases, leaving 10 bases between the germline ends. The CDR3 is 14 amino acids. Germline values: CDR1 SGHVS, CDR2 FQNEAQ. CDR3: CASSLSPLDNEQFF. CDR3 nucleotides: TGTGCCAGCAGCTTAAGCCCTCTGGACAATGAGCAGTTCTTC.

Only one count was recorded for this clone. The chain links TRBV9 to TRBJ1-3, with a tentative D call TRBD1 (6 bases). CDR3 length: 14 amino acids. Germline CDR1 SGDLS, CDR2 YYNGEE. V lost 0 bases and J lost 3, with 7 bases in between. Here the CDR3 DNA reads TGTGCCAGCAGCGTAGAGGGGGATGGAAACACCATATATTTT. It is translated as CASSVEGDGNTIYF. The full variable domain, rest sourced from reference TRBV9 and TRBJ1-3, is DSGVTQTPKHLITATGQRVTLRCSPRSGDLSVYWYQQSLDQGLQFLIQYYNGEERAKGNILERFSAQQFPDLHSELNLSSLELGDSALYFCASSVEGDGNTIYFGEGSWLTVV.

V usage is TRBV7-8 and J usage is TRBJ2-1; 11 positions agree with TRBD2. In germline, CDR1 is SGHVS, CDR2 FQNEAQ. V lost 4 bases, J lost 6 bases, and 11 bases stayed unmatched. The CDR3 consists of 17 residues. The CDR3 sequence: CASSSRHTSGSRNEQFF. CDR3 nucleotide sequence: TGTGCCAGCAGCTCCCGACACACTAGCGGGAGTCGCAATGAGCAGTTCTTC.